These T cell receptor beta chains were read from a single sample in a study of T cells in localized non-small cell lung cancer. Profiling relied on immunoSEQ multiplex PCR, and the TCRdb table lists in-frame clones only, not all of them. The repertoire has tens of thousands of clones, 86% of them found once; the top ten carry roughly 1.2%. The material sequenced was peripheral blood, taken before any cancer treatment. All receptors derive from a woman aged 35-75 years with stage I lung adenocarcinoma. Each CDR3 is given with its conserved first and last residue. Each record gives: V gene, clone size, D gene, J gene, CDR3 DNA, CDR3 protein. The D gene is left open where the match is weak. Expanded clones are given a class, and other clones once, few, many or no size at all.

TRBV6-1	.	.	TRBJ2-3	TGTGCCAGCAGTGAAAATCGCAGGGCCGGCACAGATACGCAGTATTTT	CASSENRRAGTDTQYF
TRBV5-4	.	TRBD1	TRBJ1-1	TGTGCCAGCAGCGATTGGGACAGGGACAGTCAAGCTTTCTTT	CASSDWDRDSQAFF
TRBV5-6	.	.	TRBJ2-5	TGTGCCAGCAGCCCCCTACGAGACAGCCAAGAGACCCAGTACTTC	CASSPLRDSQETQYF
TRBV7-9	.	TRBD2	TRBJ2-7	TGTGCCAGCAGCGTATACCTCGGGGGGGCCTACGAGCAGTACTTC	CASSVYLGGAYEQYF
TRBV27	few	.	TRBJ2-7	TGTGCCAGCAGTTTAGGAGTCGTCTACGAGCAGTACTTC	CASSLGVVYEQYF
TRBV7-2	few	.	TRBJ2-5	TGTGCCAGCAGCTTAGACAGCCAAGAGACCCAGTACTTC	CASSLDSQETQYF
TRBV5-6	.	.	TRBJ1-4	TGTGCCAGCAGCTTGGCCCCGGAGACGGTGGTTGAAAAACTGTTTTTT	CASSLAPETVVEKLFF
TRBV2	.	.	TRBJ1-2	TGTGCCAGTCGTGAGGGATTTACCTATGGCTACACCTTC	CASREGFTYGYTF
TRBV7-2	.	.	TRBJ2-5	TGTGCCAGCGCGTCAGATCCTGGGGCAGAGACCCAGTACTTC	CASASDPGAETQYF
TRBV19	.	.	TRBJ1-1	TGTGCCAGTAGCCCCGGGACGGCAGAACCATACACTGAAGCTTTCTTT	CASSPGTAEPYTEAFF
TRBV7-2	.	.	TRBJ2-1	TGTGCCAGCAGCTTACTCGCTAGCGAGTACAATGAGCAGTTCTTC	CASSLLASEYNEQFF
TRBV7-9	.	TRBD2	TRBJ2-7	TGTGCCAGCAGCCCACAACGGACTAGCGAGTTCTACGAGCAGTACTTC	CASSPQRTSEFYEQYF
TRBV6-5	.	.	TRBJ1-6	TGTGCCAGCAGAATACAGGGAATCAATTCACCCCTCCACTTT	CASRIQGINSPLHF
TRBV7-8	once	TRBD1	TRBJ2-5	TGTGCCAGCAGCACTACCGGACAGGGGTCGGCAGAGACCCAGTACTTC	CASSTTGQGSAETQYF
TRBV4-3	.	.	TRBJ2-4	TGCGCCAGCAGCCAAGATTACGGAGGCACGAACATTCAGTACTTC	CASSQDYGGTNIQYF
TRBV27	.	.	TRBJ1-5	TGTGCCAGCAGTCCTCCCCGGACGGGACTAAGCAATCAGCCCCAGCATTTT	CASSPPRTGLSNQPQHF
TRBV5-1	.	.	TRBJ2-7	TGCGCCAGCAGCTTGGATTGGAACACCTACCCCTACGAGCAGTACTTC	CASSLDWNTYPYEQYF
TRBV9	.	TRBD2	TRBJ2-7	TGTGCCAGCAGCGTAGGGGAGGGGTACGAGCAGTACTTC	CASSVGEGYEQYF
TRBV12-5	.	.	TRBJ2-3	TGTGCTAGTGGTTCCCAGGGGCAAGATACGCAGTATTTT	CASGSQGQDTQYF
TRBV15	.	.	TRBJ2-5	TGTGCCACCAGCAGAGACCCCGTAGAGACCCAGTACTTC	CATSRDPVETQYF
TRBV5-1	.	TRBD2	TRBJ2-7	TGCGCCAGCAGCTTGGGTACAGGAGGACCTAGCGGGCAGTACTTC	CASSLGTGGPSGQYF
TRBV7-9	.	.	TRBJ2-1	TGTGCCAGCAGCCGAGGAGGGGATGAGCAGTTCTTC	CASSRGGDEQFF
TRBV14	.	.	TRBJ2-3	TGTGCCAGCAGCACAGGGCGGGTGGATACGCAGTATTTT	CASSTGRVDTQYF